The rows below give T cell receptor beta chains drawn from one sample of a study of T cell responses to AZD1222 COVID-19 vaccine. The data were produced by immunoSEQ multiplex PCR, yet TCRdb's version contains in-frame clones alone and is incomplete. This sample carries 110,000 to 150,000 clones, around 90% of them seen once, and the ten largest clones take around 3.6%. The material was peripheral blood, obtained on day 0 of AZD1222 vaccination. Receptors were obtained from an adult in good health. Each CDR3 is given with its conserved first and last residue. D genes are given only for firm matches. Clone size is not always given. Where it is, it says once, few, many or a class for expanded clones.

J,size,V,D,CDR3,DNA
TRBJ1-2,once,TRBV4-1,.,CASSQEGGNNYGYTF,TGCGCCAGCAGCCAAGAGGGAGGGAATAACTATGGCTACACCTTC
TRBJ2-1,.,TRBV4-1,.,CAGAGAHINEQFF,TGCGCCGGAGCAGGGGCCCATATCAATGAGCAGTTCTTC
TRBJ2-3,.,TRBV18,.,CASSPDQSGDTQYF,TGTGCCAGCTCACCAGACCAGTCGGGGGATACGCAGTATTTT
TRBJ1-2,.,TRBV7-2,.,CASSLGYRTALYGYTF,TGTGCCAGCAGCTTAGGGTATCGGACAGCCTTATATGGCTACACCTTC
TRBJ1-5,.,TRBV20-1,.,CSASGPKGVQSNQPQHF,TGCAGTGCTAGTGGGCCGAAGGGTGTCCAGAGCAATCAGCCCCAGCATTTT
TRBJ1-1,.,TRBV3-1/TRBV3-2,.,CASSQDPAISGAFF,TGTGCCAGCAGCCAAGACCCGGCCATTTCGGGAGCTTTCTTT
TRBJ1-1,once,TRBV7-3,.,CASSLRGDRTEAFF,TGTGCCAGCAGCTTACGGGGGGATCGAACTGAAGCTTTCTTT
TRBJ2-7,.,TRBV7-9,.,CASSLDGSYEQYF,TGTGCCAGCAGCTTGGACGGGTCCTACGAGCAGTACTTC
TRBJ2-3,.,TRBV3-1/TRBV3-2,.,CASSQDGAGRVGTQYF,TGTGCCAGCAGCCAAGACGGGGCGGGGCGGGTCGGTACGCAGTATTTT
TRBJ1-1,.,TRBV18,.,CASSPRQEYTEAFF,TGTGCCAGCTCACCCAGACAGGAGTACACTGAAGCTTTCTTT
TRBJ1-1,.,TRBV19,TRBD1,CASSRRPGQGHTEAFF,TGTGCCAGTAGTAGGCGCCCTGGACAGGGACATACTGAAGCTTTCTTT
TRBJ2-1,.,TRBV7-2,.,CASSLARPGDNEQFF,TGTGCCAGCAGCTTAGCAAGGCCTGGGGACAATGAGCAGTTCTTC
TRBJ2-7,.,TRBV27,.,CASRYSGRSSGEQYF,TGTGCCAGCAGATACAGTGGACGGAGCTCGGGAGAGCAGTACTTC
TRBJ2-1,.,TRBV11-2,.,CASSSWANNEQFF,TGTGCCAGCAGCAGTTGGGCCAACAATGAGCAGTTCTTC
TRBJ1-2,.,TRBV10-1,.,CASSESNRYYGYTF,TGCGCCAGCAGTGAATCGAACCGGTACTATGGCTACACCTTC
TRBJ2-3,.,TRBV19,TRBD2,CASSKTGTSEDTQYF,TGTGCCAGTAGTAAGACCGGGACTAGCGAAGATACGCAGTATTTT
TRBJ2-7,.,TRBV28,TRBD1,CASSLLGQATYEQYF,TGTGCCAGCAGTTTATTGGGACAGGCGACCTACGAGCAGTACTTC